This T cell receptor beta chain is from a study of blood T cell repertoires in COVID-19. The germline V and J ends were trimmed by 3 bases and 5 bases, with 11 bases remaining between them. The CDR3 contains 15 residues. Looked up from germline, CDR1 is MDHEN and CDR2 is SYDVKM. Per the original methods: Amplification from reference gene primers served as the basis for estimated nucleated cell counts. Some clones are missing from TCRdb's copy, which holds only in-frame ones; the method was immunoSEQ multiplex PCR. V, J and clone size were drawn from that table, and D and trimming were deduced from the DNA. The repertoire holds 87,000 or so clones, 70% to 90% seen once, with under 3.5% in the top ten. Followed over time, Seattle patients had been enrolled while infection was active.

This sequence originates from a woman older than 75 with COVID-19, enrolled during active disease. Specimen: peripheral blood. V gene TRBV28 combines with J gene TRBJ1-6, with D maybe TRBD1 (6 bases). The CDR3 spells CASSLGDRNNSPLHF. As DNA, the CDR3 is TGTGCCAGCAGTTTGGGAGACAGGAATAATTCACCCCTCCACTTT.